This TCR beta chain was captured by sequencing in a study of cytomegalovirus exposure and HLA in healthy donors. Primers for the PCR totalled 60 Vbeta and 13 Jbeta. Sequencing was performed with immunoSEQ multiplex PCR; in TCRdb, only in-frame clones are kept and a portion is missing. The sample lists approximately 110,000 clones; roughly 80% were seen once. Per the germline V gene, CDR1 is LNHDA and CDR2 is SQIVND (reference sequence). This CDR3 spans 13 amino acids. V lost 7 bases and J lost 5, with 14 bases in between. The TCR was taken from a man aged 25-45 years in good health and CMV-seropositive. Sequencing was carried out using PBMCs. The gene calls are TRBV19 and TRBJ1-1; D is undetermined. The CDR3 DNA is TGTGCCAGTATCCCACGGGGATGGACTGAAGCTTTCTTT. Protein product: CASIPRGWTEAFF.